The next 8 T cell receptor beta chains were all read from a single sample in a study of cytotoxic CD8 clonotypes in ibrutinib-treated CLL. Generated by immunoSEQ multiplex PCR, the TCRdb table keeps only in-frame clones and is missing some. The sample lists fewer than 80,000 clones; roughly 59% were seen once. The sequencing here drew on PBMCs, taken after 12 months of ibrutinib treatment. These receptors came from a human donor with chronic lymphocytic leukemia.

This clone showed up just a few times. The chain employs TRBV15 and TRBJ1-5; weak D call: TRBD1 (5 bases). This CDR3 is 16 amino acids long. Germline assignment: CDR1 LNHNV and CDR2 YYDKDF (reference sequence). The germline V and J ends were trimmed by 1 base and 1 base, with 11 bases remaining between them. This CDR3 is CATSRVGGISNQPQHF. CDR3 nucleotides: TGTGCCACCAGCAGAGTCGGGGGAATAAGCAATCAGCCCCAGCATTTT. Combining the CDR3 with reference TRBV15 and TRBJ1-5 gives the whole variable domain DAMVIQNPRYQVTQFGKPVTLSCSQTLNHNVMYWYQQKSSQAPKLLFHYYDKDFNNEADTPDNFQSRRPNTSFCFLDIRSPGLGDTAMYLCATSRVGGISNQPQHFGDGTRLSIL.

J is TRBJ2-7 and V is TRBV5-4; D gene ambiguous. Trimming shortened V by 3 bases and J by 4 bases, and 8 bases separated the two germline ends. The CDR3 has 12 amino acids. Germline CDR1 reads SGHNT; CDR2 reads YYREEE (reference sequence). CDR3 nucleotides: TGTGCCAGCAGCTATCAGAGTTACGAGCAGTACTTC. It translates to CASSYQSYEQYF.

This clone was recorded a few times. The V call is TRBV4-2, the J call TRBJ2-1; tentative D call: TRBD2 (5 bases). CDR3 length: 14 residues. Germline-derived CDR1 and CDR2 are LGHNA and YNFKEQ. Trimming removed 4 bases at V and 5 bases at J, with 12 bases between. CDR3: CASSRTAGDNEQFF. The CDR3 DNA reads TGTGCCAGCAGCCGAACCGCCGGGGACAATGAGCAGTTCTTC.

The V call is TRBV19, the J call TRBJ1-4; 7 nucleotides align to TRBD1. CDR3 length equals 14 residues. Looked up from germline, CDR1 is LNHDA and CDR2 is SQIVND (reference sequence). With V trimmed by 3 bases and J by 11 bases, 9 bases remained unmatched. Written as DNA, the CDR3 is TGTGCCAGTAGTATGGCAGGGGGTTACGGGAAACTGTTTTTT. It translates to CASSMAGGYGKLFF. Supplemented by reference TRBV19 and TRBJ1-4, the full variable domain reads DGGITQSPKYLFRKEGQNVTLSCEQNLNHDAMYWYRQDPGQGLRLIYYSQIVNDFQKGDIAEGYSVSREKKESFPLTVTSAQKNPTAFYLCASSMAGGYGKLFFGSGTQLSVL.

This clone qualifies as medium-sized. The rearrangement joins TRBV7-9 to TRBJ1-2; D might be TRBD1 (5 bases). CDR1 SEHNR and CDR2 FQNEAQ come from the germline V gene (reference sequence). Trimming took off 2 bases at V and 3 bases at J, with 10 bases between the two ends. This CDR3 comprises 14 residues. CDR3 amino acids: CASSLRDLDYGYTF. Here the CDR3 DNA reads TGTGCCAGCAGCTTACGGGACCTGGACTATGGCTACACCTTC.

The chain employs TRBV28 and TRBJ1-5, with D hard to call. Germline values: CDR1 MDHEN, CDR2 SYDVKM. Trimming pared 7 bases from V and 7 bases from J, leaving 14 bases between. CDR3 length: 13 residues. CDR3 residues: CASIGGLNQPQHF. The CDR3 nucleotides read TGTGCCAGCATAGGAGGGCTTAACCAGCCCCAGCATTTT. Supplemented by reference TRBV28 and TRBJ1-5, the full variable domain reads DVKVTQSSRYLVKRTGEKVFLECVQDMDHENMFWYRQDPGLGLRLIYFSYDVKMKEKGDIPEGYSVSREKKERFSLILESASTNQTSMYLCASIGGLNQPQHFGDGTRLSIL.

The chain couples TRBV6-1 to TRBJ1-1; 7 bases map to TRBD1. V lost 4 bases and J lost 8; bases outside the gene matches: 7. This CDR3 spans 13 amino acids. Germline assignment: CDR1 MNHNS and CDR2 SASEGT. CDR3 coding DNA: TGTGCCAGCAGTGCATTAAGGGGGCGCGAAGCTTTCTTT. Its protein is CASSALRGREAFF.

This chain connects TRBV5-5 to TRBJ2-7; D is perhaps TRBD2 (5 bases). Trimming cost V 2 bases and J 2 bases, with 14 bases left between them. The germline gives CDR1 SGHKS, CDR2 YYEKEE (reference sequence). This CDR3 contains 15 residues. The chain's CDR3 is CASSLAAVGTYEQYV. CDR3 in DNA: TGTGCCAGCAGCTTAGCAGCGGTTGGGACCTACGAGCAGTACGTC.